This record looks at one T cell receptor beta chain sequence and its context. Its antigen remains unknown. This entry belongs to a study of blood T cells in healthy people across ages. Alongside a J-beta primer mix, a sample-barcoded 5' primer served in a second PCR lasting roughly 6 to 11 cycles. TCRdb passed the 5' RACE reads through MiXCR, listing each CDR3 protein once. The sample includes fewer than 1.5 million distinct CDR3 sequences, roughly 40% of them seen just once. Study-wide results and caveats: Long-lived and aged donors differed, with more naive CD4+ cells and higher diversity in the long-lived. A conclusive naive versus antigen-experienced comparison was prevented by the unsorted PBMCs.

V was pared by 3 bases and J by 5 bases, with 10 bases between. CDR1 is SNHLY, CDR2 FYNNEI, per germline. The CDR3 has 13 residues. Around 9.4 milliliters was the volume of peripheral blood drawn from each donor. This sequence originates from a woman in her late teens or twenties in good health. The specimen sequenced was blood. J is TRBJ1-2 and V is TRBV2; D is uncertain. The CDR3 loop is CASSDQQLYGYTF. DNA for the CDR3: TGTGCCAGCAGTGATCAACAGCTTTATGGCTACACCTTC.